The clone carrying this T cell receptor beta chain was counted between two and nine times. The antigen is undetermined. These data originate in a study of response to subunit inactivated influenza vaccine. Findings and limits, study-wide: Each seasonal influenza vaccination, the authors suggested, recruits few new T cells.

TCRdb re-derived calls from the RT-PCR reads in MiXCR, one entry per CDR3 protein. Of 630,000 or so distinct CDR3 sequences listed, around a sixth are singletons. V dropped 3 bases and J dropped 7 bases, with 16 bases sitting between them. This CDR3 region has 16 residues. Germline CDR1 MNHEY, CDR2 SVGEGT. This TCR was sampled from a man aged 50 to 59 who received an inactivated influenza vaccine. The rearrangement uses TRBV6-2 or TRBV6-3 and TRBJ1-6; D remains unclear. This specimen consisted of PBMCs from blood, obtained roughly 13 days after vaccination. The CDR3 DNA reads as TGTGCCAGCAGTTATACGGAAGGGATCTCCAATTCACCCCTCCACTTT. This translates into CASSYTEGISNSPLHF.